This T cell receptor beta chain was identified in a study of human T cells and chemical hapten exposure. Time point reported: pre-sensitization, week 0. Treatment defined: therapeutic diphenylcyclopropenone sensitization with weekly scalp DPC. V was clipped by 5 bases and J by 4 bases, with 17 bases between them. The CDR3 is 14 residues long. Germline CDR1 SQVTM, CDR2 ANQGSEA. TCRdb re-called the RACE reads through MiXCR, storing one row per CDR3 protein. The repertoire includes 150,000 to 200,000 distinct CDR3 sequences, under 35% of them detected once, and roughly 3% sits in the top ten. The clonotype was recovered from a woman in her twenties or thirties with alopecia areata. Some clones in this sample may be carry-over from other donors' samples. The sample was whole blood, taken in connection with sensitization to the hapten diphenylcyclopropenone (DPC). The V gene is TRBV29-1, the J gene TRBJ1-2; weak D call: TRBD1 (5 bases). The CDR3 bases are TGCAGCGTTAAAAGGGACGCAGGACCCTATGGCTACACCTTC. Translating gives CSVKRDAGPYGYTF.